The clone carrying this TCR beta chain was observed at least ten times. The antigen remains undetermined. From 9 to 10 ml of fresh peripheral blood, PBMCs were isolated. Researchers took RNA transcripts and amplified the TCR beta CDR3 regions from them. The TCR CDR3 was amplified in a first-round RT-PCR using the HTBI primer set. TCRdb passed the multiplex PCR reads through MiXCR, listing each CDR3 protein once. The repertoire consists of some 560,000 distinct CDR3 sequences, with roughly 15% occurring once and the leading ten covering over 11%. The data originate from a study of T cells in Graves' hyperthyroidism and ophthalmopathy. Points from the study as a whole: A model built on 13 V-J features separated ophthalmopathy from stable hyperthyroidism. Most thyroid clonotypes expanded above 0.001 were also detected in blood. Ophthalmopathy was model-predicted a median roughly six months pre-onset.

V shed 7 bases, J shed 5 bases, and the junction held 8 bases outside the gene matches. The CDR3 loop spans 13 amino acids. Germline lookup yields CDR1 WSHSY and CDR2 SAAADI. The chain combines TRBV10-2 with TRBJ2-7; 7 bases map to TRBD1. The sequence was collected from a woman between 40 and 50 years old with Graves' hyperthyroidism. Sequences were obtained from blood. Here the CDR3 DNA reads TGCGCCAGCAACCGACAGGGTCTGGACGAGCAGTACTTC. Residues: CASNRQGLDEQYF.